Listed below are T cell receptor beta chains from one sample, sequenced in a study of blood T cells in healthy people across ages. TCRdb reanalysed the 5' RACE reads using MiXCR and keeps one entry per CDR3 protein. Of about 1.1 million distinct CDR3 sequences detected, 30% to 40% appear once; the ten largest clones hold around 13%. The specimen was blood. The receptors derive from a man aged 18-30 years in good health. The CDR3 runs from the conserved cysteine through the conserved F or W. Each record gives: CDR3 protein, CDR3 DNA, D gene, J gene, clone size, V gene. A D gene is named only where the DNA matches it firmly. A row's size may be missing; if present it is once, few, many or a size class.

CDR3aa: CASSLMTGANTGELFF
CDR3nt: TGCGCCAGCAGCTTGATGACAGGGGCGAACACCGGGGAGCTGTTTTTT
d_gene: TRBD1
j_gene: TRBJ2-2
abundance: .
v_gene: TRBV5-1

CDR3aa: CASSADGWGYGYTF
CDR3nt: TGCGCCAGCAGCGCCGACGGCTGGGGCTATGGCTACACCTTC
d_gene: .
j_gene: TRBJ1-2
abundance: .
v_gene: TRBV5-1

CDR3aa: CASSQEAINYGYTF
CDR3nt: TGTGCCAGCAGCCAAGAGGCCATCAACTATGGCTACACCTTC
d_gene: .
j_gene: TRBJ1-2
abundance: .
v_gene: TRBV3-1

CDR3aa: CASTLGERGNSYNEQYF
CDR3nt: TGTGCCAGCACTTTAGGAGAGCGGGGGAACTCCTACAATGAGCAGTACTTC
d_gene: TRBD2
j_gene: TRBJ2-5
abundance: .
v_gene: TRBV12-3/TRBV12-4

CDR3aa: CASSFRQGNRDTQYF
CDR3nt: TGTGCCAGCAGTTTCCGACAGGGGAATCGAGATACGCAGTATTTT
d_gene: TRBD1
j_gene: TRBJ2-3
abundance: few
v_gene: TRBV12-3/TRBV12-4

CDR3aa: CASSLVGSQLVSYTF
CDR3nt: TGTGCCAGCAGCTTAGTCGGCAGCCAGTTGGTTAGCTACACCTTC
d_gene: .
j_gene: TRBJ1-2
abundance: .
v_gene: TRBV7-2

CDR3aa: CAWNGPTRNNEQFF
CDR3nt: TGTGCCTGGAACGGACCGACGCGAAACAATGAGCAGTTCTTC
d_gene: .
j_gene: TRBJ2-1
abundance: .
v_gene: TRBV30

CDR3aa: CASSLGAIAKNIQYF
CDR3nt: TGTGCCAGCAGCTTAGGGGCAATAGCCAAAAACATTCAGTACTTC
d_gene: .
j_gene: TRBJ2-4
abundance: .
v_gene: TRBV7-2

CDR3aa: CASSLRQAPTDTQYF
CDR3nt: TGCGCCAGCAGCTTAAGACAGGCCCCCACAGATACGCAGTATTTT
d_gene: .
j_gene: TRBJ2-3
abundance: .
v_gene: TRBV5-1

CDR3aa: CSVGAGSSGNTIYF
CDR3nt: TGCAGCGTTGGAGCGGGTTCCTCTGGAAACACCATATATTTT
d_gene: .
j_gene: TRBJ1-3
abundance: few
v_gene: TRBV29-1

CDR3aa: CASSLVRGPSYNEQYF
CDR3nt: TGTGCCAGCAGCTTAGTACGGGGGCCCTCCTACAATGAGCAGTACTTC
d_gene: .
j_gene: TRBJ2-7
abundance: .
v_gene: TRBV7-2

CDR3aa: CASSPNNFAGTVNTEAFF
CDR3nt: TGTGCCAGCAGCCCGAACAATTTTGCCGGGACAGTGAACACTGAAGCTTTCTTT
d_gene: TRBD1
j_gene: TRBJ1-1
abundance: few
v_gene: TRBV4-2

CDR3aa: CSVEGRQGRTYNEQFF
CDR3nt: TGCAGCGTTGAAGGGCGACAGGGAAGGACCTACAATGAGCAGTTCTTC
d_gene: TRBD1
j_gene: TRBJ2-1
abundance: few
v_gene: TRBV29-1

CDR3aa: CASLGGTYGYTF
CDR3nt: TGTGCCAGCCTCGGAGGGACCTATGGCTACACCTTC
d_gene: .
j_gene: TRBJ1-2
abundance: few
v_gene: TRBV2

CDR3aa: CASSFRGGGEAFF
CDR3nt: TGTGCCAGCAGCTTCAGGGGAGGAGGTGAAGCTTTCTTT
d_gene: .
j_gene: TRBJ1-1
abundance: .
v_gene: TRBV5-6

CDR3aa: CAGSGRLADNEQFF
CDR3nt: TGCGCCGGCAGTGGAAGACTAGCGGACAATGAGCAGTTCTTC
d_gene: TRBD2
j_gene: TRBJ2-1
abundance: .
v_gene: TRBV10-2

CDR3aa: CSAQDRGQRGEAFF
CDR3nt: TGCAGTGCCCAGGACAGGGGGCAGCGTGGTGAAGCTTTCTTT
d_gene: TRBD1
j_gene: TRBJ1-1
abundance: .
v_gene: TRBV20-1